The 22 T cell receptor beta chains below were found in one sample sequenced in a study of chemoradiotherapy in HPV16-positive cancers. Sequencing used immunoSEQ multiplex PCR; TCRdb keeps in-frame clones, though not all of them. The data hold approximately 3,500 clones, with about 77% observed a single time. Sample collection occurred from a patient who underwent chemoradiotherapy. The receptors here all came from a human donor with HPV-associated anogenital cancer.

This chain links TRBV9 with TRBJ2-7, with a possible D match to TRBD2 (7 bases). CDR1 and CDR2 from the germline V gene are SGDLS and YYNGEE. This CDR3 has 16 amino acids. V was clipped by 4 bases and J by 4 bases, with 21 bases between them. CDR3 in DNA: TGTGCCAGCAGCCCCCGTCATGGGGGGGCCAAGTACGAGCAGTACTTC. Its protein is CASSPRHGGAKYEQYF.

The chain has TRBV27 and TRBJ2-7; 7 bases match TRBD1. Germline V gene sequence: CDR1 MNHEY, CDR2 SMNVEV (reference sequence). This CDR3 spans 15 amino acids. After removal of 5 bases from V and 2 bases from J, the junction contained 9 bases not matched to a gene. CDR3 sequence (DNA): TGTGCCAGCAGTCCCCGGACAGGACAGACCTACGAGCAGTACTTC. It is translated as CASSPRTGQTYEQYF.

This chain links TRBV18 with TRBJ2-7; 7 bases match TRBD1. The germline V gene encodes CDR1 KGHSH and CDR2 LQKENI. J was trimmed by 2 bases and V by 3 bases; bases with no gene match: 7. The CDR3 contains 15 residues. The CDR3 loop is CASSPRDSFPYEQYF. The CDR3 bases are TGTGCCAGCTCACCCCGGGACAGCTTTCCCTACGAGCAGTACTTC.

J is TRBJ2-1 and V is TRBV20-1; D ambiguous. Trimming took 5 bases from V and 12 from J, leaving 11 bases between them. Germline values: CDR1 DFQATT, CDR2 SNEGSKA (reference sequence). CDR3 length: 10 amino acids. CDR3 nucleotide sequence: TGCAGTGCTCAACGGTTAGGGCAGTTCTTC. Encoded protein: CSAQRLGQFF.

V usage is TRBV11-1 and J usage is TRBJ1-1; TRBD1 aligns across 11 bases. The J segment lost 0 bases and the V segment lost 5 bases, leaving 8 bases of the junction unmatched. Germline CDR1 SGHAT, CDR2 FQDESV (reference sequence). The CDR3 extends over 17 amino acids. The CDR3 sequence: CASSLSGQGALNTEAFF. CDR3 sequence (DNA): TGTGCCAGCAGCCTTTCCGGACAGGGGGCGCTGAACACTGAAGCTTTCTTT. The variable domain in full, completed from reference TRBV11-1 and TRBJ1-1, reads EAEVAQSPRYKITEKSQAVAFWCDPISGHATLYWYRQILGQGPELLVQFQDESVVDDSQLPKDRFSAERLKGVDSTLKIQPAELGDSAMYLCASSLSGQGALNTEAFFGQGTRLTVV.

This chain joins TRBV4-3 and TRBJ1-6; 7 bases line up with TRBD1. The V segment lost 1 base and the J segment 7 bases; nucleotides outside the gene matches: 4. The CDR3 contains 15 residues. The germline gives CDR1 LGHNA, CDR2 YSLEER. CDR3: CASSQGDSYNSPLHF. Written as DNA, the CDR3 is TGCGCCAGCAGCCAAGGGGACAGCTACAATTCACCCCTCCACTTT.

This clone was detected only a few times. The chain combines TRBV18 with TRBJ2-5; TRBD1 is a possible D gene (5 bases). V was trimmed by 0 bases and J by 9 bases, leaving 5 bases between them. Germline assignment: CDR1 KGHSH and CDR2 LQKENI. There are 11 residues in the CDR3. DNA for the CDR3: TGTGCCAGCTCACCACCGGGGCCCCAGTACTTC. Amino acids: CASSPPGPQYF.

The rearrangement uses TRBV2 and TRBJ2-7; either TRBD1 or TRBD2 may supply D (5 bases each). This CDR3 spans 14 amino acids. V was shortened by 4 bases and J by 3 bases, with 13 bases between the two germline ends. The germline V gene encodes CDR1 SNHLY and CDR2 FYNNEI. The CDR3 here is CASSAGTVGYEQYF. CDR3 coding DNA: TGTGCCAGCAGTGCAGGGACCGTTGGCTACGAGCAGTACTTC.

CDR3 loop: CASSHYTGSEQYF. Written as DNA, the CDR3 is TGCGCCAGCAGCCACTATACAGGGAGCGAGCAGTACTTC. V is TRBV4-3 and J is TRBJ2-7; possibly TRBD1 for D (6 bases). Trimming pared 3 bases from V and 6 bases from J, leaving 12 bases between. The CDR3 spans 13 residues. The germline gives CDR1 LGHNA, CDR2 YSLEER.

CDR3: CAWSVKGEQYF. CDR3 DNA: TGTGCCTGGAGTGTAAAGGGCGAGCAGTACTTC. The J gene is TRBJ2-7, the V gene TRBV30; D remains unclear. Germline assignment: CDR1 GTSNPN and CDR2 SVGIG (reference sequence). Trimming took 0 bases from V and 6 from J, leaving 6 bases between them. There are 11 residues in the CDR3.

This chain joins TRBV11-2 and TRBJ1-4; no clear D. CDR1 and CDR2 from the germline V gene are SGHAT and FQNNGV. V was pared by 5 bases and J by 2 bases, with 12 bases between. The CDR3 contains 15 residues. CDR3 sequence: CASSQRGRTNEKLFF. The CDR3 DNA reads as TGTGCCAGCAGCCAGAGAGGGAGGACTAATGAAAAACTGTTTTTT.

In its sample, this clone was seen once. This chain joins TRBV4-2 and TRBJ2-3; 11 nucleotides line up with TRBD2. The CDR3 extends over 16 amino acids. The ends lost 0 bases at V and 6 bases at J; junction bases unmatched: 5. CDR1 and CDR2 (germline): LGHNA, YNFKEQ. CDR3 DNA sequence: TGTGCCAGCAGCCAAGAGTCTAGCGGGGGGCCCGATACGCAGTATTTT. Protein product: CASSQESSGGPDTQYF.

The chain joins TRBV4-3 to TRBJ1-1; 8 bases map to TRBD1. V was pared by 1 base and J by 0 bases, with 1 base of the junction left unmatched. CDR3 length: 15 residues. Germline CDR1 and CDR2: LGHNA and YSLEER. The CDR3 reads CASSQADRVNTEAFF. Here the CDR3 DNA reads TGCGCCAGCAGCCAAGCGGACAGGGTGAACACTGAAGCTTTCTTT.

J is TRBJ2-1 and V is TRBV19; 10 bases are shared with TRBD1. V shed 5 bases and J 6 bases; nucleotides not matched to a gene: 7. CDR1 and CDR2 (germline): LNHDA, SQIVND (reference sequence). The CDR3 runs 15 residues. CDR3 loop: CASSSSGTGVNEQFF. The CDR3 DNA sequence: TGTGCCAGTAGTTCCTCCGGGACAGGGGTCAATGAGCAGTTCTTC.

The V call is TRBV4-2, the J call TRBJ2-1; tentative D call: TRBD2 (6 bases). The CDR3 contains 14 residues. Germline CDR1 is LGHNA and CDR2 is YNFKEQ. Trimming took off 0 bases at V and 4 bases at J, with 7 bases between the two ends. The CDR3 reads CASSQDGTYNEQFF. CDR3 nucleotide sequence: TGTGCCAGCAGCCAAGATGGGACTTACAATGAGCAGTTCTTC.

Concerning this clone: A much larger clone lies a single base off, so this may be a read error. This same CDR3 is encoded by further DNA sequences in the sample. The chain uses TRBV27 and TRBJ2-1; D not resolved. The length of the CDR3 is 13 residues. Germline loops: CDR1 MNHEY, CDR2 SMNVEV (reference sequence). Trimming left V 2 bases short and J 7 bases short, with 9 bases between. The DNA of the CDR3 is TGTGCCAGCAGTTTAAATGCAGGAAATGAGCAGTTCTTC. It encodes CASSLNAGNEQFF.

The chain uses TRBV27 and TRBJ2-7, with no clear D. Germline loops: CDR1 MNHEY, CDR2 SMNVEV (reference sequence). The CDR3 extends over 13 amino acids. V was clipped by 2 bases and J by 3 bases, with 8 bases between them. CDR3: CASSLNHIYEQYF. CDR3 DNA sequence: TGTGCCAGCAGTTTAAACCATATCTACGAGCAGTACTTC.

The gene calls are TRBV5-6 and TRBJ1-4; perhaps TRBD1 as D (5 bases). The germline CDR1 and CDR2 sequences are SGHDT and YYEEEE. This CDR3 contains 15 residues. V lost 0 bases and J lost 8, with 14 bases in between. DNA for the CDR3: TGTGCCAGCAGCTTGGCCGGGGAGGGACGGGAAAAACTGTTTTTT. Translated, it gives CASSLAGEGREKLFF.

This clone has a handful of counts. The genes are TRBV9 and TRBJ2-7; 7 bases match TRBD2. Per the germline V gene, CDR1 is SGDLS and CDR2 is YYNGEE. This CDR3 is 14 amino acids long. Trimming took 5 bases from V and 5 from J; bases not matched to a gene: 10. Here the CDR3 reads CASSGPGEGNEQYF. CDR3 in DNA: TGTGCCAGCAGTGGTCCCGGGGAGGGCAACGAGCAGTACTTC.

This chain joins TRBV4-1 and TRBJ2-7, with D perhaps matching TRBD1 (5 bases). Trimming took off 4 bases at V and 3 bases at J, with 19 bases between the two ends. The CDR3 length is 16 residues. From germline, CDR1 is MGHRA and CDR2 YSYEKL. CDR3 bases: TGCGCCAGCAGCCGTGAAAGAGTCCAGGGTGTCTACGAGCAGTACTTC. Translation: CASSRERVQGVYEQYF.

V gene TRBV2 combines with J gene TRBJ1-6; D not resolved. Deletions cut 4 bases from V and 8 bases from J, with 3 bases between. CDR1 is SNHLY and CDR2 is FYNNEI in the germline V gene. The CDR3 totals 11 residues. CDR3 sequence: CASSADSPLHF. Written as DNA, the CDR3 is TGTGCCAGCAGTGCAGATTCACCCCTCCACTTT.

The chain uses TRBV19 and TRBJ1-2, with 9 bases identical to TRBD1. V lost 2 bases and J lost 4; bases outside the gene matches: 5. CDR1 and CDR2 (germline): LNHDA, SQIVND (reference sequence). The CDR3 contains 15 residues. The CDR3 loop reads CASSIKADRGYGYTF. CDR3 nucleotide sequence: TGTGCCAGTAGTATAAAGGCGGACAGGGGCTATGGCTACACCTTC.